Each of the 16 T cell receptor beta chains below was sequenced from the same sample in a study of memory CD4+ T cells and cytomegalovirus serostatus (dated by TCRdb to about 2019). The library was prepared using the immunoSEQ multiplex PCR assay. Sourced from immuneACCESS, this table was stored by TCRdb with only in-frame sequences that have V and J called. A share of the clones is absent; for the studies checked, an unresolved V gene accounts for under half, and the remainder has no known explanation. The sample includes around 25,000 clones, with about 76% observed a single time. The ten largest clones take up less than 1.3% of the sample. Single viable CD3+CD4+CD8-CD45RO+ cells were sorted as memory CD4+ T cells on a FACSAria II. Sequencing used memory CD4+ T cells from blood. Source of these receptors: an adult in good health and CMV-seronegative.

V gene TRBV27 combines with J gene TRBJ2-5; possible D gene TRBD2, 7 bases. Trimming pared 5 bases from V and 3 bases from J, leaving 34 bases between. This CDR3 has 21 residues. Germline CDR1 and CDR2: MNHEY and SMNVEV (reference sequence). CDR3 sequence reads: CASSVSGTGLSRPGGEETQYF. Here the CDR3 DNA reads TGTGCCAGCAGTGTCTCCGGGACGGGCCTCTCAAGGCCGGGGGGCGAAGAGACCCAGTACTTC.

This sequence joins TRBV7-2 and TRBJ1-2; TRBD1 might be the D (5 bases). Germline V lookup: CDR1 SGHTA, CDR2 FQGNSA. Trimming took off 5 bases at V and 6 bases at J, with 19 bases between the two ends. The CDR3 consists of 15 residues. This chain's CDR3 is CASSAIGAGLDGYTF. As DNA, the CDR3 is TGTGCCAGCAGCGCAATAGGGGCCGGTTTGGATGGCTACACCTTC.

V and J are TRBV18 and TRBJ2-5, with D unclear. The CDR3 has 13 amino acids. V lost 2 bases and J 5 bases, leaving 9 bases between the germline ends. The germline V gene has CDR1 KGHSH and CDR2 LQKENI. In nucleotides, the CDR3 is TGTGCCAGCTCACCATCCCCGGCGGAGACCCAGTACTTC. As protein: CASSPSPAETQYF.

The CDR3 protein is CASSWVYEQYF. The CDR3 DNA is TGTGCCAGCAGCTGGGTCTACGAGCAGTACTTC. This chain links TRBV7-3 with TRBJ2-7; D gene ambiguous. V lost 4 bases and J 3 bases, leaving 4 bases between the germline ends. CDR1 is SGHTA and CDR2 is FQGTGA in the germline V gene. The CDR3 contains 11 residues.

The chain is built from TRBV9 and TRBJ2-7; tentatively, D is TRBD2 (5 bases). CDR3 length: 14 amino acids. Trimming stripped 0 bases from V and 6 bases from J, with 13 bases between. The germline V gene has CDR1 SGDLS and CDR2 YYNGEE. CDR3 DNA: TGTGCCAGCAGCGTAGTGGCGGGCGCGGGCGAGCAGTACTTC. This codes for CASSVVAGAGEQYF.

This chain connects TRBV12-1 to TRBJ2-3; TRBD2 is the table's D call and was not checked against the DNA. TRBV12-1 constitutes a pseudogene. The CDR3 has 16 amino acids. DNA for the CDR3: TGTGCCAGCAGCTTTCTAAGAACGGGAGGGCCAGATACGCAGTATTTT. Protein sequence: CASSFLRTGGPDTQYF.

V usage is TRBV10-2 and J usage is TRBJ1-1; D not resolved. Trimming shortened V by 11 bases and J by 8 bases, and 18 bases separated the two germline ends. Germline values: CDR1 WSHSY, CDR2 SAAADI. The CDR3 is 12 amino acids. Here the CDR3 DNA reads TGCGCCGTTTCCGCGGGTGGGAAGGAAGCTTTCTTT. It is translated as CAVSAGGKEAFF.

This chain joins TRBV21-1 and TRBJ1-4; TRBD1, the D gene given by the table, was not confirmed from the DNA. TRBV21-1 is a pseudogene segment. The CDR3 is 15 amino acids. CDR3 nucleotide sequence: TGTGCCAGCAGTCGGGACAGGGAAGGTTTAGAAAAACTGTTTTTT. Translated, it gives CASSRDREGLEKLFF.

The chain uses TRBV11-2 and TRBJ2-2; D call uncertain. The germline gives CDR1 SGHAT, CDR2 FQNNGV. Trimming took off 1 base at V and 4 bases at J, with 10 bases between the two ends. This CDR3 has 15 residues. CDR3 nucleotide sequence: TGTGCCAGCAGCTTAGGAAGGGTGGGCACCGGGGAGCTGTTTTTT. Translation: CASSLGRVGTGELFF.

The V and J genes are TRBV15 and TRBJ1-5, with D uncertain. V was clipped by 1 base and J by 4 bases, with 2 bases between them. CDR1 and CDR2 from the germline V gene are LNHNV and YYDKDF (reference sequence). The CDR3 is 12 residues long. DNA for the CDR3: TGTGCCACCAGCAGAGGGAATCAGCCCCAGCATTTT. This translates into CATSRGNQPQHF.

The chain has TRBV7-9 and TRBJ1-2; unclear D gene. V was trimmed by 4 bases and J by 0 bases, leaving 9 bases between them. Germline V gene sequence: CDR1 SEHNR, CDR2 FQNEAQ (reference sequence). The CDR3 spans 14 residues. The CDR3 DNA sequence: TGTGCCAGCAGCTCTTCGGGATCTAACTATGGCTACACCTTC. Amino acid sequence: CASSSSGSNYGYTF.

CDR3 in amino acids: CASCSTSHATLGWDGYTF. The CDR3 DNA sequence: TGTGCCAGTTGTTCCACCTCACATGCTACCCTGGGCTGGGATGGCTACACCTTC. The chain links TRBV19 to TRBJ1-2; D is unresolved. CDR3 length: 18 residues. Germline CDR1 LNHDA, CDR2 SQIVND (reference sequence). Trimming shortened V by 8 bases and J by 6 bases, and 31 bases separated the two germline ends. Complete variable domain (other parts from reference TRBV19 and TRBJ1-2): DGGITQSPKYLFRKEGQNVTLSCEQNLNHDAMYWYRQDPGQGLRLIYYSQIVNDFQKGDIAEGYSVSREKKESFPLTVTSAQKNPTAFYLCASCSTSHATLGWDGYTFGSGTRLTVV.

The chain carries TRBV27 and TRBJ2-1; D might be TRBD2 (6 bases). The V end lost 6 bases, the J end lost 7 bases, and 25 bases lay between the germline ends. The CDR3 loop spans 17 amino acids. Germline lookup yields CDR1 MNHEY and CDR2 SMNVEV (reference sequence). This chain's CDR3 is CASSPFLGGVDLNEQFF. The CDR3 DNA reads TGTGCCAGCAGCCCGTTTCTCGGCGGGGTCGATTTAAATGAGCAGTTCTTC.

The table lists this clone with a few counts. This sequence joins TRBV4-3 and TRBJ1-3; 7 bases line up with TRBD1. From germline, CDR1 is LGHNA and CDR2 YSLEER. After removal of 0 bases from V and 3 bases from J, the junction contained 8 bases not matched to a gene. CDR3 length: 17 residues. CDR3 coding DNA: TGCGCCAGCAGCCAAGACAAGGGGGCAGGACTTGGAAACACCATATATTTT. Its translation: CASSQDKGAGLGNTIYF.

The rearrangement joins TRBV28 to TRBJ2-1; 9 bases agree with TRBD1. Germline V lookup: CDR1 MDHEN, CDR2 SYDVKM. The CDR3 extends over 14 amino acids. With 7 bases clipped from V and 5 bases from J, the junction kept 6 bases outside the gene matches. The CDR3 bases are TGTGCCAGCAAACCGGGACAGGGAAACAATGAGCAGTTCTTC. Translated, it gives CASKPGQGNNEQFF.

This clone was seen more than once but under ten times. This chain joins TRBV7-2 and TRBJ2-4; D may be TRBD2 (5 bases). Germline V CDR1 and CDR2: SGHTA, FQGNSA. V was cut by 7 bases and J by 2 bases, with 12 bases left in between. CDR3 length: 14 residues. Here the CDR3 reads CASTSGSSKNIQYF. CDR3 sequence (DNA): TGTGCCAGCACCTCGGGATCGTCCAAAAACATTCAGTACTTC. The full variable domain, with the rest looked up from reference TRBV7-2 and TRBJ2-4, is GAGVSQSPSNKVTEKGKDVELRCDPISGHTALYWYRQSLGQGLEFLIYFQGNSAPDKSGLPSDRFSAERTGGSVSTLTIQRTQQEDSAVYLCASTSGSSKNIQYFGAGTRLSVL.